Below, 21 T cell receptor beta chains from the same sample are listed, as sequenced in a study of cytomegalovirus exposure and HLA in healthy donors. Amplification used 60 Vbeta primers and 13 Jbeta primers. Produced via immunoSEQ multiplex PCR; TCRdb's table is partial and in-frame only. Of 200,000 or so clones in the sample, roughly 80% were seen once. Material: PBMCs. The receptors were gathered from a woman aged 45 to 65 in good health and CMV-seropositive.

The J gene is TRBJ1-1, the V gene TRBV29-1, with TRBD1 as a possible D gene (5 bases). V was cut by 7 bases and J by 1 base, with 13 bases left in between. Germline lookup yields CDR1 SQVTM and CDR2 ANQGSEA. There are 13 residues in the CDR3. The CDR3 DNA reads as TGCAGCGCCCTGGGCGGGGGGAACACTGAAGCTTTCTTT. Encoded protein: CSALGGGNTEAFF. The full variable domain, with the rest looked up from reference TRBV29-1 and TRBJ1-1, is SAVISQKPSRDICQRGTSLTIQCQVDSQVTMMFWYRQQPGQSLTLIATANQGSEATYESGFVIDKFPISRPNLTFSTLTVSNMSPEDSSIYLCSALGGGNTEAFFGQGTRLTVV.

The chain joins TRBV18 to TRBJ2-2, with D tentatively TRBD2 (5 bases). The germline CDR1 and CDR2 sequences are KGHSH and LQKENI. The CDR3 spans 15 residues. Trimming cost V 4 bases and J 2 bases, with 11 bases left between them. For the CDR3, the DNA is TGTGCCAGCTCACAACTAGGAGTTAACACCGGGGAGCTGTTTTTT. This encodes CASSQLGVNTGELFF.

J is TRBJ2-5 and V is TRBV5-1; D remains unclear. The CDR3 spans 13 residues. Looked up from germline, CDR1 is SGHRS and CDR2 is YFSETQ. Trimming stripped 0 bases from V and 3 bases from J, with 6 bases between. CDR3 coding DNA: TGCGCCAGCAGCTTGGGCGGCGAAGAGACCCAGTACTTC. Translation: CASSLGGEETQYF.

The gene calls are TRBV5-1 and TRBJ2-5; TRBD1 matches at 10 bases. Germline V gene sequence: CDR1 SGHRS, CDR2 YFSETQ. Germline trimming cut 0 bases from V and 5 bases from J; bases unmatched to any gene: 1. The CDR3 covers 14 residues. The CDR3 spells CASSLAGQGETQYF. The CDR3 bases are TGCGCCAGCAGCTTGGCGGGACAGGGGGAGACCCAGTACTTC.

V and J are TRBV11-3 and TRBJ1-6; D might be TRBD1 (5 bases). The CDR3 loop spans 17 amino acids. Looked up from germline, CDR1 is SGHNT and CDR2 is YENEEA. Trimming removed 2 bases from V and 10 bases from J, with 21 bases in between. CDR3 nucleotides: TGTGCCAGCAGCTTAAGGGAGGGGCAGCACCCCGCCTCACCCCTCCACTTT. This translates into CASSLREGQHPASPLHF.

The rearrangement joins TRBV11-3 to TRBJ2-1, with D tentatively TRBD1 (5 bases). The CDR3 consists of 13 residues. V lost 5 bases and J lost 3, with 8 bases in between. Germline V lookup: CDR1 SGHNT, CDR2 YENEEA. The CDR3 sequence: CASSLDSYNEQFF. CDR3 sequence (DNA): TGTGCCAGCAGCCTCGACAGCTACAATGAGCAGTTCTTC.

The gene calls are TRBV11-3 and TRBJ2-5; D is possibly TRBD1 (7 bases). This CDR3 has 15 amino acids. V lost 5 bases to trimming and J lost 1 base, with 14 bases between them. Germline V gene sequence: CDR1 SGHNT, CDR2 YENEEA. The CDR3, as DNA: TGTGCCAGCAGCACCGGGGGACAGTCCCAAGAGACCCAGTACTTC. It specifies CASSTGGQSQETQYF. Variable domain in full (rest from reference TRBV11-3 and TRBJ2-5): EAGVVQSPRYKIIEKKQPVAFWCNPISGHNTLYWYLQNLGQGPELLIRYENEEAVDDSQLPKDRFSAERLKGVDSTLKIQPAELGDSAVYLCASSTGGQSQETQYFGPGTRLLVL.

The chain uses TRBV6-6 and TRBJ2-7, with D possibly being TRBD1 (6 bases). V lost 6 bases and J 6 bases, leaving 9 bases between the germline ends. Germline V gene lookup returns CDR1 MNHNY and CDR2 SVGAGI (reference sequence). This CDR3 region has 11 residues. The CDR3 bases are TGTGCCAGCAGACAGGGTCGCGAGCAGTACTTC. It codes for CASRQGREQYF.

This clone was detected only a few times. The chain couples TRBV6-5 to TRBJ1-1; TRBD1 matches 7 bases. J was trimmed by 1 base and V by 7 bases; bases with no gene match: 3. The CDR3 sequence is 13 residues long. CDR1 and CDR2 from the germline V gene are MNHEY and SVGAGI. This CDR3 reads CASKWDRNTEAFF. The DNA of the CDR3 is TGTGCCAGCAAGTGGGACAGGAACACTGAAGCTTTCTTT.

This clone was seen only a few times. V and J are TRBV5-1 and TRBJ1-2, with D perhaps TRBD1 (6 bases). CDR1 and CDR2 (germline): SGHRS, YFSETQ. Trimming removed 0 bases at V and 6 bases at J, with 15 bases between. The CDR3 covers 15 residues. The CDR3 spells CASSLAGGAQDGYTF. The CDR3 DNA follows: TGCGCCAGCAGCTTGGCCGGGGGGGCGCAGGATGGCTACACCTTC.

Notes on this clone: Other DNA sequences in this sample translate to the same CDR3. CDR3: CASSLGGGEETQYF. CDR3 nucleotides: TGCGCCAGCAGCTTGGGCGGGGGGGAAGAGACCCAGTACTTC. The chain employs TRBV5-1 and TRBJ2-5, with 9 bases matching TRBD2. Germline V CDR1 and CDR2: SGHRS, YFSETQ. The trim removed 0 bases at V and 3 bases at J, leaving 0 bases unmatched. This CDR3 has 14 amino acids. The variable domain in full, with the rest retrieved from reference TRBV5-1 and TRBJ2-5, is KAGVTQTPRYLIKTRGQQVTLSCSPISGHRSVSWYQQTPGQGLQFLFEYFSETQRNKGNFPGRFSGRQFSNSRSEMNVSTLELGDSALYLCASSLGGGEETQYFGPGTRLLVL.

The V and J genes are TRBV10-3 and TRBJ2-3; tentatively, D is TRBD2 (5 bases). Trimming shortened V by 0 bases and J by 1 base, and 8 bases separated the two germline ends. Per the germline V gene, CDR1 is ENHRY and CDR2 is SYGVKD. The CDR3 totals 15 residues. The CDR3 loop is CAISESGSGTDTQYF. CDR3 bases: TGTGCCATCAGTGAGTCTGGTAGCGGCACAGATACGCAGTATTTT.

V is TRBV9 and J is TRBJ2-2; 7 bases line up with TRBD2. With 2 bases clipped from V and 0 bases from J, the junction kept 7 bases outside the gene matches. The CDR3 runs 17 residues. Looked up from germline, CDR1 is SGDLS and CDR2 is YYNGEE. The CDR3 loop reads CASSVGWGGTNTGELFF. For the CDR3, the DNA is TGTGCCAGCAGCGTTGGGTGGGGGGGGACGAACACCGGGGAGCTGTTTTTT.

The chain joins TRBV19 to TRBJ1-5; D perhaps matches TRBD1 (5 bases). V lost 8 bases and J 3 bases, leaving 11 bases between the germline ends. The CDR3 loop spans 13 amino acids. Germline CDR1 and CDR2: LNHDA and SQIVND (reference sequence). The CDR3 nucleotides are TGTGCCAGTCAAGACAGAATCAATCAGCCCCAGCATTTT. Amino acid sequence: CASQDRINQPQHF.

This sequence joins TRBV5-4 and TRBJ2-2; 8 bases are shared with TRBD1. V lost 2 bases, J lost 4 bases, and 7 bases stayed unmatched. Germline V CDR1 and CDR2: SGHNT, YYREEE (reference sequence). The CDR3 covers 16 residues. In DNA, the CDR3 is TGTGCCAGCAGCTTTTGGCTCAGGGGGCGCACCGGGGAGCTGTTTTTT. It yields the protein CASSFWLRGRTGELFF. Complete variable domain (other parts from reference TRBV5-4 and TRBJ2-2): ETGVTQSPTHLIKTRGQQVTLRCSSQSGHNTVSWYQQALGQGPQFIFQYYREEENGRGNFPPRFSGLQFPNYSSELNVNALELDDSALYLCASSFWLRGRTGELFFGEGSRLTVL.

The V gene is TRBV5-1, the J gene TRBJ1-1; D is perhaps TRBD1 (5 bases). The V end was cut by 6 bases, the J end by 1 base, with 10 bases between. The CDR3 sequence is 13 residues long. Germline V gene lookup returns CDR1 SGHRS and CDR2 YFSETQ. The CDR3 DNA reads TGCGCCAGCAAGGGACTCCCGAACACTGAAGCTTTCTTT. This encodes CASKGLPNTEAFF.

CDR3 amino acids: CASSMDRGRQPQHF. The DNA for the CDR3 is TGTGCCAGCTCCATGGACAGGGGGCGACAGCCCCAGCATTTT. This chain links TRBV6-6 with TRBJ1-5, with 11 nucleotides matching TRBD1. J gave up 7 bases and V 8 bases, and 7 bases lay outside the gene matches. CDR1 is MNHNY, CDR2 SVGAGI, per germline (reference sequence). The CDR3 has 14 amino acids.

This rearrangement joins TRBV2 to TRBJ1-6; D unclear. With 4 bases removed from V and 5 bases from J, the gap between germline ends came to 12 bases. CDR1 is SNHLY, CDR2 FYNNEI, per germline. This CDR3 contains 15 residues. In DNA form, the CDR3 reads TGTGCCAGCAGTGTTTCAGGCCTCAATAATTCACCCCTCCACTTT. It codes for CASSVSGLNNSPLHF. The whole variable domain, filled in from reference TRBV2 and TRBJ1-6, reads EPEVTQTPSHQVTQMGQEVILRCVPISNHLYFYWYRQILGQKVEFLVSFYNNEISEKSEIFDDQFSVERPDGSNFTLKIRSTKLEDSAMYFCASSVSGLNNSPLHFGNGTRLTVT.

The chain uses TRBV29-1 and TRBJ2-5; D is uncertain. This CDR3 spans 10 amino acids. CDR1 and CDR2 from the germline V gene are SQVTM and ANQGSEA. The V and J ends lost 4 bases and 3 bases respectively, with 3 bases between them. The CDR3: CSVAEETQYF. The CDR3 DNA reads as TGCAGCGTTGCTGAAGAGACCCAGTACTTC.

In this sample, this clone turned up a few times. The J gene is TRBJ2-3, the V gene TRBV6-1, with D perhaps TRBD2 (5 bases). V dropped 0 bases and J dropped 3 bases, with 10 bases sitting between them. The CDR3 has 15 amino acids. Germline CDR1 and CDR2: MNHNS and SASEGT. CDR3 sequence reads: CASSEAVSGTDTQYF. CDR3 nucleotide sequence: TGTGCCAGCAGTGAAGCCGTCTCGGGGACAGATACGCAGTATTTT.

This clone was observed a few times. The gene calls are TRBV6-1 and TRBJ1-2; 9 bases map to TRBD1. Losses at the gene ends were 7 bases for V and 8 bases for J; bases not matched to a gene: 8. The CDR3 consists of 13 residues. Germline V gene sequence: CDR1 MNHNS, CDR2 SASEGT. CDR3 residues: CASIQQGAGGYTF. The CDR3 nucleotides read TGTGCCAGCATCCAACAGGGGGCCGGGGGCTACACCTTC.